This T cell receptor (beta chain) originates from a study of T cell changes during pregnancy in multiple sclerosis. Germline V gives CDR1 SGHRS, CDR2 YFSETQ. V gave up 3 bases and J gave up 1 base, with 13 bases separating them. CDR3 length: 15 amino acids. The data were produced by immunoSEQ multiplex PCR, yet TCRdb's version contains in-frame clones alone and is incomplete. The sample yields 79,000 or so clones, 85% to 95% seen once. This clonotype was obtained from a female donor with multiple sclerosis, enrolled in a pregnancy study. V and J are TRBV5-1 and TRBJ2-5, with TRBD1 as a possible D gene (5 bases). The material was CD4+ T cells from peripheral blood mononuclear cells, obtained before pregnancy. CDR3 loop: CASSWGSLSQETQYF. Here the CDR3 DNA reads TGCGCCAGCAGCTGGGGCAGCCTTAGCCAAGAGACCCAGTACTTC.